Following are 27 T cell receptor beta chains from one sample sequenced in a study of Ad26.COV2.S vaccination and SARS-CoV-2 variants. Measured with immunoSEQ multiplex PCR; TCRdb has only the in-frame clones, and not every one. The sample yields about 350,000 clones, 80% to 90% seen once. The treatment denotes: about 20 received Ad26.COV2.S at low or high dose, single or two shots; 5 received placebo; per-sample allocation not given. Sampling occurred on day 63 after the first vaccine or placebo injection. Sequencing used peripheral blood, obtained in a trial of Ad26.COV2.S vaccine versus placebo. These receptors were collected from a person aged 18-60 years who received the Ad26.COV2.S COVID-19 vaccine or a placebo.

CDR3 coding DNA: TGCGCCAGCCGGACTAGCGGGCATAATGAGCAGTTCTTC. It specifies CASRTSGHNEQFF. This chain uses TRBV5-1 with TRBJ2-1, with 11 bases lining up with TRBD2. V lost 7 bases and J lost 7; bases outside the gene matches: 4. CDR1 SGHRS and CDR2 YFSETQ come from the germline V gene. CDR3 length: 13 residues.

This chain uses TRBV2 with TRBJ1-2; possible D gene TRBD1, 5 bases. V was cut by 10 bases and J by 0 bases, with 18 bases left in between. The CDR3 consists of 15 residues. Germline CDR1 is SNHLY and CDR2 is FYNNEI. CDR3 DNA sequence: TGTGCCAAACCCCAGGGCCGCGACGCTAACTATGGCTACACCTTC. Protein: CAKPQGRDANYGYTF.

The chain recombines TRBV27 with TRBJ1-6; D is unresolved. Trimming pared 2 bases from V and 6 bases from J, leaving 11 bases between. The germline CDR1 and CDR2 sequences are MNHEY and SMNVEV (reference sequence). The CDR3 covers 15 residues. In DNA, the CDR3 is TGTGCCAGCAGTTTAGGACCGACCCCTAATTCACCCCTCCACTTT. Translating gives CASSLGPTPNSPLHF.

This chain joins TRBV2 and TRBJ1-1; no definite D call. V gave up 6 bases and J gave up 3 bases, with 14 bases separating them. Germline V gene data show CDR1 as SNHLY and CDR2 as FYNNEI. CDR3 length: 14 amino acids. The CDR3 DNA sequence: TGTGCCAGCAGCGAAACGAGAGGCTACACTGAAGCTTTCTTT. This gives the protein CASSETRGYTEAFF. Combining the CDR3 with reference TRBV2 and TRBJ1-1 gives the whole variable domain EPEVTQTPSHQVTQMGQEVILRCVPISNHLYFYWYRQILGQKVEFLVSFYNNEISEKSEIFDDQFSVERPDGSNFTLKIRSTKLEDSAMYFCASSETRGYTEAFFGQGTRLTVV.

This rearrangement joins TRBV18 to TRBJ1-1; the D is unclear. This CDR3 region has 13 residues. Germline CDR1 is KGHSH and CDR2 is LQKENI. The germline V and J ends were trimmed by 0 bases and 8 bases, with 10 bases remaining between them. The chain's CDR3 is CASSPPILAEAFF. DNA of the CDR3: TGTGCCAGCTCACCACCAATTTTAGCGGAAGCTTTCTTT. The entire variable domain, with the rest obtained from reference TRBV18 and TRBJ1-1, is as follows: NAGVMQNPRHLVRRRGQEARLRCSPMKGHSHVYWYRQLPEEGLKFMVYLQKENIIDESGMPKERFSAEFPKEGPSILRIQQVVRGDSAAYFCASSPPILAEAFFGQGTRLTVV.

The DNA of the CDR3 is TGCAGTGCTAGAGACAATGAGCAGTTCTTC. It is translated as CSARDNEQFF. The chain combines TRBV20-1 with TRBJ2-1; no clear D. This CDR3 comprises 10 residues. V gave up 0 bases and J gave up 6 bases, with 0 bases separating them. The germline gives CDR1 DFQATT, CDR2 SNEGSKA (reference sequence).

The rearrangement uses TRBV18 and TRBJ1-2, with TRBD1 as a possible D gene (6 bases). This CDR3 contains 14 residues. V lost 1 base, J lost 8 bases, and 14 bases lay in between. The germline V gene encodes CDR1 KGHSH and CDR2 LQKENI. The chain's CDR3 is CASSPRISGEGYTF. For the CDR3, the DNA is TGTGCCAGCTCACCACGAATTTCAGGGGAGGGCTACACCTTC.

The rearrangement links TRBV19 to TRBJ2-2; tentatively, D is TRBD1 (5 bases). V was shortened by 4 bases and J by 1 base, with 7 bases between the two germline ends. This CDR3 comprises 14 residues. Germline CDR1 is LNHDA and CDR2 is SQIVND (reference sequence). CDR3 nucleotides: TGTGCCAGTAGTAGCACAGGGAACACCGGGGAGCTGTTTTTT. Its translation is CASSSTGNTGELFF.

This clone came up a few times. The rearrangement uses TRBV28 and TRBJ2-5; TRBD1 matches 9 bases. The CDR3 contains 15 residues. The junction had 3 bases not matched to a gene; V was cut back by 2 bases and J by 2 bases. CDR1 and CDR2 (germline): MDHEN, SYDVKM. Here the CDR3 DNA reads TGTGCCAGCAGTTTACCCGGGACAGGGCAAGAGACCCAGTACTTC. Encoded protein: CASSLPGTGQETQYF.

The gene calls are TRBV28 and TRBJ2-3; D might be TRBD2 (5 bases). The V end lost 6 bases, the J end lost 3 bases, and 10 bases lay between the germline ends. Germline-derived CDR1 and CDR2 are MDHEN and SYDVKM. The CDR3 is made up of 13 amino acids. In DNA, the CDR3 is TGTGCCAGCAGGTGGCTAGCAACAGATACGCAGTATTTT. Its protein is CASRWLATDTQYF.

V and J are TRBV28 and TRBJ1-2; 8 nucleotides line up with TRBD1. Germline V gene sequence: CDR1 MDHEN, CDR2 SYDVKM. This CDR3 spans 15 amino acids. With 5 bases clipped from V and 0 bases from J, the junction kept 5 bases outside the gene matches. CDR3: CASSGPGQANYGYTF. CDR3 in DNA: TGTGCCAGCAGTGGGCCGGGACAGGCTAACTATGGCTACACCTTC.

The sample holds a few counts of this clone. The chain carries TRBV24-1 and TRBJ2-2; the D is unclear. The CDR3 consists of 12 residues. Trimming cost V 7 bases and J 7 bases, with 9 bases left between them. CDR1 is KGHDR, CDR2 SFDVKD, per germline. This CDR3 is CATRGPLGELFF. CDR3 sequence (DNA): TGTGCCACCAGAGGACCCCTCGGGGAGCTGTTTTTT.

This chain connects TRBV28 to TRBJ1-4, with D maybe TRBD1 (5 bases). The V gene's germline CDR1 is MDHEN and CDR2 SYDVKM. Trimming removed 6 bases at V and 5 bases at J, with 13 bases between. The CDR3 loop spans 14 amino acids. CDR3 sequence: CASSRGPLNEKLFF. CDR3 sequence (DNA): TGTGCCAGCAGCCGGGGACCCTTAAATGAAAAACTGTTTTTT.

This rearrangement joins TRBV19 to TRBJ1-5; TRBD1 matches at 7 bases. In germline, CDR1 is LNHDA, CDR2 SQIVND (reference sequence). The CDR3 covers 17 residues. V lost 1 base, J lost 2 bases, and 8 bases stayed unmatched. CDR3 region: CASSIAGQVLGNQPQHF. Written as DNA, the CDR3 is TGTGCCAGTAGTATAGCCGGACAGGTCCTCGGCAATCAGCCCCAGCATTTT.

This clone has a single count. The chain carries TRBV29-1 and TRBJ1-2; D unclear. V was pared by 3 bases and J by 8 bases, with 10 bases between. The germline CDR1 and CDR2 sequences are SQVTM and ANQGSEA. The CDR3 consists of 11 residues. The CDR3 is CSVDRVDGYTF. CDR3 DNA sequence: TGCAGCGTTGACCGCGTTGACGGCTACACCTTC.

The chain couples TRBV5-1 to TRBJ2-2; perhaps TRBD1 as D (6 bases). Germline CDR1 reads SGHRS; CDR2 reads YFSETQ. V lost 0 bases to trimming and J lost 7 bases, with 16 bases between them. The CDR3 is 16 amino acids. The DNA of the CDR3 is TGCGCCAGCAGCTTGGGAACAGGGTTGGACATCGGGGAGCTGTTTTTT. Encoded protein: CASSLGTGLDIGELFF.

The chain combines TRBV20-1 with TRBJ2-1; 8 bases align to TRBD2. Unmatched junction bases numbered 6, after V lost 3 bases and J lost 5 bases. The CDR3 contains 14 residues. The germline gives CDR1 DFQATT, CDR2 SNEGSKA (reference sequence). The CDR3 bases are TGCAGTGCTAGTATACTAGCGGCGGACAATGAGCAGTTCTTC. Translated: CSASILAADNEQFF.

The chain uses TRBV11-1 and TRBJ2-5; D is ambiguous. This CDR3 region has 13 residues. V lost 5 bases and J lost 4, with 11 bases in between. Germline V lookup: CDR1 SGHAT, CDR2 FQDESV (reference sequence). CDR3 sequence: CASSPGQSETQYF. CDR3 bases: TGTGCCAGCAGCCCTGGGCAGTCAGAGACCCAGTACTTC.

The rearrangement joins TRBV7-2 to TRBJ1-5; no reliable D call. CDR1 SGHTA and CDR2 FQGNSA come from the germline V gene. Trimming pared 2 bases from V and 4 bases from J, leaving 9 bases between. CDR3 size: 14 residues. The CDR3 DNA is TGTGCCAGCAGCTTATCCCCAGAGAATCAGCCCCAGCATTTT. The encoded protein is CASSLSPENQPQHF.

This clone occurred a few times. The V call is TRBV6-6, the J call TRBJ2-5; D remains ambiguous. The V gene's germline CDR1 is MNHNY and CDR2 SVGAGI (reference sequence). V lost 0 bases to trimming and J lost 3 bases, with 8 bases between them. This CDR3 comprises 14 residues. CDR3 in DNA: TGTGCCAGCAGTTACTCGAGTCAGGAAGAGACCCAGTACTTC. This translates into CASSYSSQEETQYF.

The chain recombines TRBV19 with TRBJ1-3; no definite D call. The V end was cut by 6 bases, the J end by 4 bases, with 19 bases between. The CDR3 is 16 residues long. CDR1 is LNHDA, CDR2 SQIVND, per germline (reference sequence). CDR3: CASRITDLGLGNTIYF. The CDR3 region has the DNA TGTGCCAGTAGGATAACGGACCTAGGTCTGGGAAACACCATATATTTT.

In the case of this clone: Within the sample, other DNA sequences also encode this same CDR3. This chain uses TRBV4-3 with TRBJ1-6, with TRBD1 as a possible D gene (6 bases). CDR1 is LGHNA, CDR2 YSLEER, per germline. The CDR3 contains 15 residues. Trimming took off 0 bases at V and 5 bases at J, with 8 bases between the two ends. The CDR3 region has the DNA TGCGCCAGCAGCCAAGATCGGACAGATAATTCACCCCTCCACTTT. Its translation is CASSQDRTDNSPLHF.

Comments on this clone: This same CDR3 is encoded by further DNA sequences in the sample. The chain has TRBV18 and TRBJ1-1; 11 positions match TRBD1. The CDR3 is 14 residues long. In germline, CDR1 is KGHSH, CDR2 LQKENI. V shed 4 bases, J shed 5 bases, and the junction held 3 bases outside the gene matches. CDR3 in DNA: TGTGCCAGCTCACAAGGACAGGGGGCAACTGAAGCTTTCTTT. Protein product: CASSQGQGATEAFF. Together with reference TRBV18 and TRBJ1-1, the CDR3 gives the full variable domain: NAGVMQNPRHLVRRRGQEARLRCSPMKGHSHVYWYRQLPEEGLKFMVYLQKENIIDESGMPKERFSAEFPKEGPSILRIQQVVRGDSAAYFCASSQGQGATEAFFGQGTRLTVV.

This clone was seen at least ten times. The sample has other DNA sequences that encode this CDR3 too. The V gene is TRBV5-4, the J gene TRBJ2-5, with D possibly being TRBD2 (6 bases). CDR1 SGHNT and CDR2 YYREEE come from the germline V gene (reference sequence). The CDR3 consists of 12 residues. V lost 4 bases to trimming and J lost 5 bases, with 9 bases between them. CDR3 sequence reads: CASSPGGETQYF. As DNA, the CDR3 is TGTGCCAGCAGCCCTGGGGGGGAGACCCAGTACTTC.

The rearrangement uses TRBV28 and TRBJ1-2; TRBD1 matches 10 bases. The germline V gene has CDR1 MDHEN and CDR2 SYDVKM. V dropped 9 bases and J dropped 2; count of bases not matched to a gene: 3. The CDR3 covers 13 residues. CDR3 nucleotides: TGTGCCAGTGGACAGGGGGGAAACTATGGCTACACCTTC. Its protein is CASGQGGNYGYTF.

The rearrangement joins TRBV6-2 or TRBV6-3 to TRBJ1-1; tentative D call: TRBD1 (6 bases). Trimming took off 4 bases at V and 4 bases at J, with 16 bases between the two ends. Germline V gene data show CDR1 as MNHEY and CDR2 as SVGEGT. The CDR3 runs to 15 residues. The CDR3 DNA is TGTGCCAGCAGTTTTCAAGGTCAGGGGATCACTGAAGCTTTCTTT. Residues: CASSFQGQGITEAFF.

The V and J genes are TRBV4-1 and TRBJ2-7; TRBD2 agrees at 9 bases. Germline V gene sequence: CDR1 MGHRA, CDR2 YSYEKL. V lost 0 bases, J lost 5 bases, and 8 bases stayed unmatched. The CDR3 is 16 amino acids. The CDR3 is CASSQDPLAGSDEQYF. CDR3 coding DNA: TGCGCCAGCAGCCAAGATCCCCTAGCGGGAAGCGACGAGCAGTACTTC.